These 24 T cell receptor beta chains share one sample of origin, sequenced in a study of blood T cell repertoires in COVID-19. TCRdb keeps only in-frame clones here, not all; method: immunoSEQ multiplex PCR. This table has 90,000 to 120,000 clones, about 90% appearing once. The sequenced sample was peripheral blood. All receptors derive from a woman between 25 and 40 years old with acute or convalescent COVID-19.

The V call is TRBV6-2 or TRBV6-3, the J call TRBJ2-1; D might be TRBD1 (5 bases). Trimming stripped 0 bases from V and 4 bases from J, with 13 bases between. The CDR3 has 16 amino acids. Per germline, CDR1 MNHEY and CDR2 SVGEGT. The CDR3 reads CASSYSFQGTYNEQFF. As DNA, the CDR3 is TGTGCCAGCAGTTACTCGTTTCAGGGAACTTACAATGAGCAGTTCTTC.

This chain connects TRBV4-1 to TRBJ2-7; 11 bases align to TRBD2. This CDR3 has 21 amino acids. The ends lost 0 bases at V and 5 bases at J; junction bases unmatched: 21. Germline V gene sequence: CDR1 MGHRA, CDR2 YSYEKL. The chain's CDR3 is CASSQEGGARLAGPSGDEQYF. The CDR3 DNA reads TGCGCCAGCAGCCAAGAGGGAGGTGCGAGACTAGCGGGACCGAGCGGGGACGAGCAGTACTTC.

V gene TRBV28 combines with J gene TRBJ1-2; D is ambiguous. From germline, CDR1 is MDHEN and CDR2 SYDVKM. The CDR3 runs 15 residues. Trimming removed 5 bases at V and 4 bases at J, with 17 bases between. CDR3 protein: CASSGWRVTIYGYTF. The CDR3 nucleotides are TGTGCCAGCAGTGGGTGGAGGGTTACTATCTATGGCTACACCTTC.

The J gene is TRBJ1-6, the V gene TRBV10-2; 7 bases agree with TRBD1. After removal of 7 bases from V and 8 bases from J, the junction contained 8 bases not matched to a gene. Germline CDR1 WSHSY, CDR2 SAAADI. This CDR3 has 14 amino acids. The CDR3 nucleotides are TGCGCCAGCACCGCCGGGACAGATTATTCACCCCTCCACTTT. Translating gives CASTAGTDYSPLHF.

The V gene is TRBV4-3, the J gene TRBJ2-5, with TRBD2 matching over 10 bases. The V and J ends lost 4 bases and 6 bases, in that order; junction bases with no gene match: 11. Germline assignment: CDR1 LGHNA and CDR2 YSLEER. The CDR3 loop spans 16 amino acids. CDR3 sequence: CASSRDSSGSWKTQYF. CDR3 in DNA: TGCGCCAGCAGCCGAGACTCTAGCGGGAGTTGGAAGACCCAGTACTTC.

As for this clone: A read error may produce the germline difference seen at one junction end. The chain joins TRBV7-7 to TRBJ2-1; TRBD2 aligns across 9 bases. The germline CDR1 and CDR2 sequences are SSHAT and FNYEAQ (reference sequence). The CDR3 has 15 residues. In nucleotides, the CDR3 is TGTGCTAGCAGCCCTTCTAGCGGGATTTACAATGAGCAGTTCTTC. Translation gives CASSPSSGIYNEQFF.

The gene calls are TRBV9 and TRBJ1-2; D is perhaps TRBD1 (6 bases). Looked up from germline, CDR1 is SGDLS and CDR2 is YYNGEE. Trimming took 0 bases from V and 7 from J, leaving 16 bases between them. The CDR3 is 15 amino acids. The CDR3 DNA follows: TGTGCCAGCAGCGTAGACTCCCAGGGGCCTGCTGGCTACACCTTC. As protein: CASSVDSQGPAGYTF. The full variable domain, rest sourced from reference TRBV9 and TRBJ1-2, is DSGVTQTPKHLITATGQRVTLRCSPRSGDLSVYWYQQSLDQGLQFLIQYYNGEERAKGNILERFSAQQFPDLHSELNLSSLELGDSALYFCASSVDSQGPAGYTFGSGTRLTVV.

CDR3 DNA: TGTGCCAGCAGCTTGGCGGAGCGCGGTACGCAGTATTTT. Translating gives CASSLAERGTQYF. J is TRBJ2-3 and V is TRBV7-2; D uncertain. This CDR3 has 13 residues. The V gene lost 3 bases and the J gene lost 8 bases, with 12 bases spanning the gap. Germline lookup yields CDR1 SGHTA and CDR2 FQGNSA. The complete variable domain, with remaining parts taken from reference TRBV7-2 and TRBJ2-3, reads GAGVSQSPSNKVTEKGKDVELRCDPISGHTALYWYRQSLGQGLEFLIYFQGNSAPDKSGLPSDRFSAERTGGSVSTLTIQRTQQEDSAVYLCASSLAERGTQYFGPGTRLTVL.

The chain links TRBV7-2 to TRBJ2-7, with D tentatively TRBD1 (5 bases). The CDR3 extends over 14 amino acids. Germline lookup yields CDR1 SGHTA and CDR2 FQGNSA. V gave up 5 bases and J gave up 0 bases, with 11 bases separating them. CDR3 coding DNA: TGTGCCAGCAGCCCCGAACAGGTCTCCTACGAGCAGTACTTC. It codes for CASSPEQVSYEQYF. Using reference TRBV7-2 and TRBJ2-7 for the parts outside the CDR3, the full variable domain is GAGVSQSPSNKVTEKGKDVELRCDPISGHTALYWYRQSLGQGLEFLIYFQGNSAPDKSGLPSDRFSAERTGGSVSTLTIQRTQQEDSAVYLCASSPEQVSYEQYFGPGTRLTVT.

The chain employs TRBV28 and TRBJ1-1, with D possibly TRBD1 on 6 matching bases. Germline assignment: CDR1 MDHEN and CDR2 SYDVKM. The CDR3 runs to 13 residues. V lost 11 bases and J 0 bases, leaving 13 bases between the germline ends. The CDR3 DNA reads as TGTGCCGGAATGGGACACCTGAACACTGAAGCTTTCTTT. It translates to CAGMGHLNTEAFF.

V is TRBV7-3 and J is TRBJ2-3; TRBD1 might be the D (5 bases). The CDR3 extends over 15 amino acids. V was pared by 5 bases and J by 2 bases, with 14 bases between. Germline CDR1 is SGHTA and CDR2 is FQGTGA. The CDR3 region is CASSLDSFPTDTQYF. DNA of the CDR3: TGTGCCAGCAGCCTCGACAGTTTCCCCACAGATACGCAGTATTTT. The entire variable domain, with the rest obtained from reference TRBV7-3 and TRBJ2-3, is as follows: GAGVSQTPSNKVTEKGKYVELRCDPISGHTALYWYRQSLGQGPEFLIYFQGTGAADDSGLPNDRFFAVRPEGSVSTLKIQRTERGDSAVYLCASSLDSFPTDTQYFGPGTRLTVL.

This chain connects TRBV7-2 to TRBJ1-1; 7 bases line up with TRBD1. The CDR3 runs to 15 residues. From germline, CDR1 is SGHTA and CDR2 FQGNSA. V lost 4 bases, J lost 1 base, and 6 bases stayed unmatched. CDR3 coding DNA: TGTGCCAGCAGCTCTAGGAGGACAGGGAACACTGAAGCTTTCTTT. Its protein is CASSSRRTGNTEAFF.

The chain joins TRBV5-1 to TRBJ2-1; 9 nucleotides align to TRBD2. V shed 0 bases, J shed 4 bases, and the junction held 5 bases outside the gene matches. The CDR3 sequence is 16 residues long. Germline V gene data show CDR1 as SGHRS and CDR2 as YFSETQ. The CDR3 DNA reads as TGCGCCAGCAGCTTGGCGGCCAGCGGGGGGTACAATGAGCAGTTCTTC. Translation: CASSLAASGGYNEQFF.

The chain couples TRBV9 to TRBJ2-1; TRBD2 matches at 13 bases. With 3 bases clipped from V and 5 bases from J, the junction kept 5 bases outside the gene matches. CDR1 and CDR2 (germline): SGDLS, YYNGEE. This CDR3 is 16 amino acids long. This chain's CDR3 is CASSAHGTSGDNEQFF. The CDR3 nucleotides are TGTGCCAGCAGCGCCCACGGGACTAGCGGGGACAATGAGCAGTTCTTC.

This chain joins TRBV24-1 and TRBJ2-3; D gene ambiguous. The CDR3 sequence is 13 residues long. Germline CDR1 and CDR2: KGHDR and SFDVKD. V was cut by 5 bases and J by 5 bases, with 10 bases left in between. The chain's CDR3 is CATSALARDTQYF. For the CDR3, the DNA is TGTGCCACCAGTGCTCTCGCGAGAGATACGCAGTATTTT.

The V gene is TRBV7-2, the J gene TRBJ1-1; 7 positions match TRBD1. Looked up from germline, CDR1 is SGHTA and CDR2 is FQGNSA. V lost 2 bases and J lost 5; bases outside the gene matches: 5. CDR3 length equals 14 residues. The CDR3 sequence: CASSLPDRATEAFF. The DNA for the CDR3 is TGTGCCAGCAGCTTACCCGACAGGGCGACTGAAGCTTTCTTT.

This chain links TRBV7-2 with TRBJ2-4, with D possibly TRBD2 on 5 matching bases. Per the germline V gene, CDR1 is SGHTA and CDR2 is FQGNSA. The CDR3 consists of 11 residues. V gave up 8 bases and J gave up 10 bases, with 12 bases separating them. CDR3 coding DNA: TGTGCCAGCGGACTTCTAGGAATTCAGTACTTC. Residues: CASGLLGIQYF. The full variable domain, in which reference TRBV7-2 and TRBJ2-4 provide the parts outside the CDR3, is GAGVSQSPSNKVTEKGKDVELRCDPISGHTALYWYRQSLGQGLEFLIYFQGNSAPDKSGLPSDRFSAERTGGSVSTLTIQRTQQEDSAVYLCASGLLGIQYFGAGTRLSVL.

This clone has only one observation. The chain has TRBV10-3 and TRBJ2-5, with TRBD1 matching 9 bases. The CDR3 consists of 17 residues. CDR1 ENHRY and CDR2 SYGVKD come from the germline V gene. J gave up 2 bases and V 6 bases, and 13 bases lay outside the gene matches. As DNA, the CDR3 is TGTGCCATCAGCGAACGACGAGGGACAGGGAAGCAAGAGACCCAGTACTTC. Its translation is CAISERRGTGKQETQYF.

This clone has just one count. This rearrangement joins TRBV5-4 to TRBJ2-7; D may be TRBD1 (6 bases). The CDR3 consists of 13 residues. Trimming cost V 4 bases and J 3 bases, with 11 bases left between them. Germline V gene lookup returns CDR1 SGHNT and CDR2 YYREEE (reference sequence). CDR3 sequence: CASSLEQGYEQYF. As DNA, the CDR3 is TGTGCCAGCAGCCTAGAACAGGGCTACGAGCAGTACTTC.

The chain combines TRBV28 with TRBJ1-2; weak D call: TRBD1 (6 bases). The ends were cut back, 2 bases at V and 3 bases at J, with 13 bases in the middle. This CDR3 is 15 amino acids long. The germline CDR1 and CDR2 sequences are MDHEN and SYDVKM. In nucleotides, the CDR3 is TGTGCCAGCAGTTTACCTACAGGGTTGGACTATGGCTACACCTTC. Translation gives CASSLPTGLDYGYTF.

The chain combines TRBV11-3 with TRBJ2-5; TRBD2 might be the D (5 bases). This CDR3 is 14 amino acids long. The V and J ends lost 4 bases and 2 bases respectively, with 11 bases between them. Germline V gene data show CDR1 as SGHNT and CDR2 as YENEEA. CDR3 DNA sequence: TGTGCCAGCAGCTGGGCAAGGACTCAAGAGACCCAGTACTTC. Translating it yields CASSWARTQETQYF. The variable domain in full, completed from reference TRBV11-3 and TRBJ2-5, reads EAGVVQSPRYKIIEKKQPVAFWCNPISGHNTLYWYLQNLGQGPELLIRYENEEAVDDSQLPKDRFSAERLKGVDSTLKIQPAELGDSAVYLCASSWARTQETQYFGPGTRLLVL.

The chain uses TRBV19 and TRBJ2-2; TRBD1 matches at 9 bases. The germline V gene has CDR1 LNHDA and CDR2 SQIVND (reference sequence). This CDR3 is built from 17 residues. Trimming took 4 bases from V and 6 from J; bases not matched to a gene: 12. CDR3 region: CASSRSVGTGFSGELFF. The CDR3 region has the DNA TGTGCCAGTAGTAGATCGGTCGGGACAGGGTTCTCCGGGGAGCTGTTTTTT.

The chain couples TRBV4-3 to TRBJ2-2, with a weak D call TRBD1 (5 bases). V lost 2 bases to trimming and J lost 5 bases, with 9 bases between them. The CDR3 has 14 residues. Germline CDR1 and CDR2: LGHNA and YSLEER. CDR3 sequence (DNA): TGCGCCAGCAGCCAACCAGGGAAAACCGGGGAGCTGTTTTTT. It translates to CASSQPGKTGELFF.

The V and J genes are TRBV25-1 and TRBJ1-1; no firm D call. The V gene's germline CDR1 is MGHDK and CDR2 SYGVNS. V lost 3 bases to trimming and J lost 3 bases, with 11 bases between them. This CDR3 has 14 amino acids. The CDR3 region has the DNA TGTGCCAGCAGTGACGGAGGGATTTACACTGAAGCTTTCTTT. Protein sequence: CASSDGGIYTEAFF.